In this sample, the clone carrying this T cell receptor (beta chain) turned up many times. Its antigen is currently unknown. This record comes from a study of T cells after yellow fever vaccination. About the study: Preparing low-cell-number fractions relied on SMART-Seq v4 Ultra Low Input. Study-wide results and limits: The booster saw the reappearance of most primary-vaccination clones (roughly 96% CD4, less than 90% CD8). The bulk population could contribute abundant contaminating clonotypes to FACS-sorted repertoires.

In TCRdb, the 5' RACE reads were re-called with MiXCR into one record per CDR3 protein. The sample yields 300,000 to 350,000 distinct CDR3 sequences, roughly 7.5% seen once. The TCR was taken from a man younger than 35 who received the YFV17D yellow fever vaccine. Sequenced here: PBMCs, sampled roughly 45 days after the first yellow fever vaccination.

This CDR3 is CASSPRTSGDLPPGELFF. The CDR3 region has the DNA TGTGCCAGCAGCCCCCGGACTAGCGGGGATCTACCCCCCGGGGAGCTGTTTTTT. The chain has TRBV7-6 and TRBJ2-2; 12 bases align to TRBD2. This CDR3 comprises 18 residues. V lost 5 bases and J lost 6; bases outside the gene matches: 13. Germline values: CDR1 SGHVS, CDR2 FNYEAQ.